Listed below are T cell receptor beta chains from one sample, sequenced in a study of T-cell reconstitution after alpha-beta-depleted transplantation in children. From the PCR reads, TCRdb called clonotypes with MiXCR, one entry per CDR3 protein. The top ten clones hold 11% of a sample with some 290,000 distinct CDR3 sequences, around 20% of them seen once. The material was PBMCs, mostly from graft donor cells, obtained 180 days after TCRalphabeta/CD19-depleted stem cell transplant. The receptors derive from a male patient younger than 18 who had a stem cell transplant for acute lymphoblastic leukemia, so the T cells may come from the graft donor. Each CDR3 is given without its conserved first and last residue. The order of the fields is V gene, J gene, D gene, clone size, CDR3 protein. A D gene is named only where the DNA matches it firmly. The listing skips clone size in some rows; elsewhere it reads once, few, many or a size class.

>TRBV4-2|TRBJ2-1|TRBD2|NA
ASSPKSRTSGFLGLSYNEQF
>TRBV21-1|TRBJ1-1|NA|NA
ASSEGIGENTEAF
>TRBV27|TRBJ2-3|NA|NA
ASSFYPVGSTDTQY
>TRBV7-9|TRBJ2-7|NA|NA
ASSSGKTGPYEQY
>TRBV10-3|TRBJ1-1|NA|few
AIRQGLNTEAF
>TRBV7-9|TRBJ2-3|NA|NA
ASSLAPGSFRTDTQY
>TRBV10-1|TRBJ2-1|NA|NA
ASSEKGTSTLGEQF
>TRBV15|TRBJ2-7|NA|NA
ATSGQLVSPGTIGYEQY
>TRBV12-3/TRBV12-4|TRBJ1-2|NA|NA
ASSFLGRLYGYT
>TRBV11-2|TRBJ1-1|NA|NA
ATREMRGYYTEAF
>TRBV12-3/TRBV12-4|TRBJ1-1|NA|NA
ASTKGGWNTEAF
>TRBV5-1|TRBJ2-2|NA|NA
ASSPGSGNTGELF
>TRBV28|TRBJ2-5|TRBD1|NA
ASSVRGTDDRGGQETQY
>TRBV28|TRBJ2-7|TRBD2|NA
ASKPGLAGEGFRYEQY
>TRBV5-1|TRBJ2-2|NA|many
ASSYTGELF
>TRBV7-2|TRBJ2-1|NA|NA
ASSLSVLARNEQF
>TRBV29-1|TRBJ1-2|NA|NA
SVESNSLYGYT
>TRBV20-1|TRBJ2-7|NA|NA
SATISGSDYEQY
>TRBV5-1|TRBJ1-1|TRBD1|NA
ASSVDRGQGTEAF
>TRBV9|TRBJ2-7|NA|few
ASSVEGARGAYEQY
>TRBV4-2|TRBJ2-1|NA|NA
ASSQGLADYNEQF
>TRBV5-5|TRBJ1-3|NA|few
ASSYGGAIGNTIY
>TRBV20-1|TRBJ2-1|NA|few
SARTRRDYNEQF
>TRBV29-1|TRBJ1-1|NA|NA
SVRGHLNTEAF
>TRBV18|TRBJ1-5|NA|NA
ASSPGQGLGQPQH
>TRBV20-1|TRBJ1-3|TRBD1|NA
SAINRQGNSGNTIY